This record concerns one T cell receptor (beta chain) sequence. The specificity of this receptor is unknown. One base away there is no much larger clone; base qualities are not given. This entry is derived from a study of cytomegalovirus exposure and HLA in healthy donors (dated by TCRdb to 2015 to 2018). Describing the broader study: According to an earlier analysis of several hundred of the donors, about 190 million T cells yielded some 120 million unique TCR beta sequences and about 300 Gb of sequence data. An early release that covered fewer than 750 HLA-typed donors contained approximately 300 gigabases of sequencing data and tens of millions of unique TCR sequences. The genetic ancestry cluster associated with self-reported Caucasian donors included 81% of the 300 to 450 genotyped donors. The aim of the study was to test whether cataloging public T cell receptors could identify signatures of past pathogen exposure. The T cell repertoires of 666 subjects were profiled by immunosequencing and related to cytomegalovirus serostatus. In addition to the first cohort of several hundred subjects, a separate validation cohort of some 120 different subjects was used. To predict cytomegalovirus infection status, the study brought together high-throughput TCR immunosequencing, statistical association of individual TCRs with disease status, and machine learning. A later analysis re-examined previously published TCR beta repertoires from more than 650 donors and added high-resolution HLA genotyping to investigate patterns of TCR occurrence. Rather than drawing on any new phenotypic data, the later analysis identified candidate immune exposures from TCR beta sequences and the way those sequences occurred across donors. An earlier analysis of around 640 of the donors used high-throughput TCR beta sequencing to judge whether each TCR beta V gene segment behaved as functional or pseudogenic. Donor age, sex, ethnicity and CMV serostatus were collected together with the repertoire data. In a later genetic analysis, genome-wide SNP genotypes for about 55% of the roughly 700 donors were used, and that subset was treated as a discovery cohort. Every discovery cohort repertoire had been produced on one sequencing platform. HLA typing covered class I and class II loci at four-digit resolution. The number of typed donors differed by locus: about 620-640 for A, B, C, DRB1 and DQB1; some 540 for DQA1; over 600 for DPA1; and about 450 for DPB1. Roughly 5 DR-DQ haplotypes were treated as single units for association and clustering because of strong linkage in the cohort. Across about 380 genotyped donors of the cohort, an average of roughly 200,000 unique TCR beta nucleotide sequences per donor were sequenced, and 15% to 20% of those sequences were non-productive. Points the paper makes about the study in general: A later genetic analysis reported fewer N-insertions in productive TCRs among donors in an Asian-associated ancestry cluster than the approximately 700-donor mean. A later analysis found that TCR association rates varied across HLA loci, with DRB1 alleles showing the most associated TCRs and HLA-C alleles the fewest. A later analysis associated around 16,000 TCR beta sequences with specific HLA alleles at a false discovery rate of 0.05. The cohort was sequenced for TCR beta chains only, and without alpha or paired-chain data the features that could be detected were limited. Presence/absence analyses assumed roughly uniform sequencing depth across donors, an assumption that may not hold. When HLA alleles, especially DR and DQ, strongly co-occurred, TCR associations were difficult to assign to individual alleles. The study gave a list of 150 to 200 TCR beta chains associated with cytomegalovirus. A later analysis found that most CMV-associated TCR beta chains appeared HLA-restricted, with HLA associations seemingly driven largely by CMV exposure. It was suggested by the authors that the approach could potentially be generalized to other disease states and immunological phenotypes. Because the 87-base-pair reads could not distinguish some IMGT-functional V segments, including TRBV6-2 and TRBV6-3, those segments were excluded. For the cohort, immune exposure information was limited to CMV serostatus. According to a later analysis, parvovirus B19, influenza, CMV and Epstein-Barr virus appeared linked to several top co-occurrence clusters. A further reported finding was that TCR beta sequences accurately predicted the HLA-A and HLA-B alleles for most subjects in the first cohort. A group of highly shared sequence variants was considered likely to be a technical artifact of the sequencing pipeline. A few of the identified cytomegalovirus-associated TCR beta chains were confirmed in vitro to be specific for cytomegalovirus antigens. Correlated functional status among segregating V segments might reflect linkage disequilibrium, but an unknown experimental factor could not be ruled out. The classifier was reported to diagnose cytomegalovirus status with high specificity and sensitivity in both the original and validation cohorts. V-gene and J-gene trimming of TCR beta chains was associated with a missense DCLRE1C variant in a later genetic analysis, and the association was replicated in an independent cohort. Broadly in line with IMGT annotations, most TCR beta V segments showed up in productive rearrangements about 87% or about 30% of the time in an earlier analysis of approximately 600 of the donors. Over 15 rarely observed V segments, including chromosome 9 orphons, were excluded from the earlier analysis of a few hundred of the donors because counts were too low. In a later analysis, HLA-associated TCR beta chains were found to be more clonally expanded and to have lower generation probabilities than equally common non-associated chains. Most TCR sequences were observed very rarely across donors, whereas some public TCRs were present in many individuals. Because some donors lacked HLA typing at each locus, the association tests relied only on the typed subset.

The library was generated by the immunoSEQ multiplex PCR assay. For the multiplex PCR, a mixture combining 60 forward primers for TCR Vbeta segments and 13 reverse primers for TCR Jbeta segments was used. The CDR3 region of rearranged TCR beta genes was amplified from genomic DNA by a multiplex PCR assay. Amplified TCR beta libraries were sequenced as 87-base-pair reads on the Illumina HiSeq System. As for how the authors treated the data: A later analysis tallied tens of millions of unique TCR beta chains across the 666 repertoires, and some 12 million of those chains were shared by two or more donors. Raw reads were error-corrected and collapsed into unique sequences by a nearest-neighbor algorithm in which closely related sequences were merged to remove PCR and sequencing errors. Alignment of CDR3 sequences to IMGT reference sequences was used to assign V, D and J gene segments. Each retained sequence needed at least a six-nucleotide match to both a V gene segment and a J gene segment. A rearrangement was called productive if the CDR3 had no stop codons and remained in frame with V and J, and every other rearrangement was called non-productive. Following IMGT convention, CDR3 was defined as the stretch from the second conserved V-encoded cysteine to the conserved J-encoded phenylalanine. The earlier analysis of a few hundred of the donors excluded sequences that lacked an unambiguous match to a single V gene segment. In an earlier analysis of roughly 600 of the donors, a V segment was called functional when productive rearrangements were above 56.7%, and segregating when the standard deviation between donors exceeded 5%. A statistical classification framework was built to diagnose cytomegalovirus status from the catalog of TCR beta chain sequences. V and J gene assignment, in a later analysis, came from comparing TCR nucleotide sequences with IMGT/GENE-DB human TR gene sequences. Using the TCRdist pipeline, a later analysis assigned CDR3 sequences along with most-parsimonious VDJ recombination scenarios. A later analysis defined each TCR beta chain by its CDR3 amino acid sequence plus V-gene family, and excluded reads lacking a unique V-gene family. In a later analysis, nearly 600 highly shared, low-generation-probability nucleotide sequences were removed to address suspected cross-contamination and a sequencing artifact. In a later analysis, a clonal expansion index was calculated for each public chain from normalized within-repertoire ranks of inferred template counts. In a later analysis, generation probabilities were computed using a VDJ recombination model fitted to out-of-frame rearrangements, and the results were checked against IGoR. In a later analysis, hypergeometric tests were used to score TCR-TCR, TCR-HLA and TCR-CMV co-occurrence, with a repertoire-size bias correction applied to TCR pairs. In a later analysis, false discovery rates were estimated by permuting HLA or CMV assignments 20 times. A later analysis grouped co-occurring TCRs with DBSCAN, adding TCRdist sequence similarity when clustering within HLA-allele-positive subsets. Co-occurrence clustering excluded repertoires with fewer than 30,000 or more than 120,000 public chains, plus five with anomalous nucleotide sharing. TCRdb retrieved this table from immuneACCESS and kept in-frame rearrangements only. Not all clones are present; in checked studies, unresolved V genes account for under half, and no reason is known for the remainder. The V and J calls and the clone size are those of that table, but D and trimming were determined from the DNA. The table for this sample lists around 180,000 clones; 84% of them were counted only once. Of the sample, 0.2% to 0.3% is held by the ten largest clones.

From the cysteine through the phenylalanine, the CDR3 covers 15 amino acids. Only the CDR3 portion is preserved as DNA: 45 bases, with reading frame beginning at the first base. V drops 0 bases and J drops 7 bases, leaving 16 bases in between. Per the germline V gene, SGHDT is the CDR1 and YYEEEE is the CDR2. The cohort consisted of 670 or so healthy bone marrow donors. All cohort members were sampled while nominally healthy, although unrecorded immune exposures were likely present. The donor tested CMV seronegative and was one of the 352 seronegative cohort members. A peripheral blood sample was provided by each donor, and peripheral blood mononuclear cells were used for TCR beta sequencing. Genomic DNA extraction from the blood cell samples was performed with the Qiagen DNeasy Blood Extraction Kit.

The clonotype originates from a boy between 5 and 17 years old in good health and CMV-seronegative. The sample taken for sequencing was PBMCs. The chain uses TRBV5-6 and TRBJ2-5, with TRBD2 as a weak D call on 6 bases. The CDR3 has the sequence CASSLEKGRSGTQYF. The DNA is as follows: TGTGCCAGCAGCTTGGAAAAGGGGAGGTCGGGGACCCAGTACTTC.